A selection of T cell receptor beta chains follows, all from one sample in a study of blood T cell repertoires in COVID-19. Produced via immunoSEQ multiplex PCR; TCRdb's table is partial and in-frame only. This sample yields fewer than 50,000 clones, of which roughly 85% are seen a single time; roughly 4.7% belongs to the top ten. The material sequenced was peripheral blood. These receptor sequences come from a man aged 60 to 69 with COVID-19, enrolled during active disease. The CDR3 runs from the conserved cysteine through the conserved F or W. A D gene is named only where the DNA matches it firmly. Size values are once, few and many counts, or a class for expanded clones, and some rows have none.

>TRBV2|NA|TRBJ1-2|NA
TGTGCCAGCAGATATCTAACCGGAACGTCGGGGTATGGCTACACCTTC
CASRYLTGTSGYGYTF
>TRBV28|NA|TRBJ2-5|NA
TGTGCCAGCAGCAATAACCCCCGGGAGACCCAGTACTTC
CASSNNPRETQYF
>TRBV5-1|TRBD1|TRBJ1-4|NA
TGCGCCAGCAGCCCCTCCGGGACAGGGGAAGGGTTTGCTGAAAAACTGTTTTTT
CASSPSGTGEGFAEKLFF
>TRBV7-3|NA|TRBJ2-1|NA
TGTGCCAGCAGCCCCCAGGGCGGTGAGCAGTTCTTC
CASSPQGGEQFF
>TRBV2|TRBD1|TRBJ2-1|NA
TGTGCCAGCAGTGGGGGGACAGGGGGGAACAATGAGCAGTTCTTC
CASSGGTGGNNEQFF
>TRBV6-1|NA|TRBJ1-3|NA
TGTGCCAGCAGTGTCCTCCTGGGACTCACCTCTGGAAACACCATATATTTT
CASSVLLGLTSGNTIYF
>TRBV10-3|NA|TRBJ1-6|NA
TGTGCCATCACCGGGGGAGGCGGGAATTCACCCCTCCACTTT
CAITGGGGNSPLHF
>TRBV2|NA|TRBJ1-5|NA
TGTGCCAGCAGTGAGAACTTGAGGAATCAGCCCCAGCATTTT
CASSENLRNQPQHF
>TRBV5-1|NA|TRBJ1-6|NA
TGCGCCAGCGCCTCACAGGGATATAATTCACCCCTCCACTTT
CASASQGYNSPLHF
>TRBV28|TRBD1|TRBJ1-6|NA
TGTGCCAGCAGGACAGAGGGGGCGTCGCATTCACCCCTCCACTTT
CASRTEGASHSPLHF
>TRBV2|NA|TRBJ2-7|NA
TGTGCCAGCAGTGAGGCCGGCGGGGAGCAGTACTTC
CASSEAGGEQYF
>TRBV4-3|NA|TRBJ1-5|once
TGCGCCAGCAGCCAAGTGAGACAGGGCAATCAGCCCCAGCATTTT
CASSQVRQGNQPQHF
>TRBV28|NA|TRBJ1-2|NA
TGTGCCAGCAGTTCCGCGGGAAAGGGAGGGACCTATGGCTACACCTTC
CASSSAGKGGTYGYTF
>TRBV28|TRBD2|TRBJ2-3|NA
TGTGCCAGCAGTTTGTGGGAGGGCCAATCAGATACGCAGTATTTT
CASSLWEGQSDTQYF
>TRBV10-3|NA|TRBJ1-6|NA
TGTGCCATCAGTAGGACAGATAATTCACCCCTCCACTTT
CAISRTDNSPLHF
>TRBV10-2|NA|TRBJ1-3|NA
TGCGCCAGCAGTGAGTTTGGATCCTCGGGGGGAAACACCATATATTTT
CASSEFGSSGGNTIYF
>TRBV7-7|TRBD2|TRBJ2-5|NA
TGTGCTAGCAGCCCGGGAGGAGCGGGAGGTCGAGAGACCCAGTACTTC
CASSPGGAGGRETQYF
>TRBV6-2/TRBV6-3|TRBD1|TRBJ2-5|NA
TGTGCCAGCAGTTACTCACCGACAGGGATAAAGACCCAGTACTTC
CASSYSPTGIKTQYF
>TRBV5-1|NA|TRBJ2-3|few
TGCGCCAGCAGCTCGGAAGGACAGAACACAGATACGCAGTATTTT
CASSSEGQNTDTQYF
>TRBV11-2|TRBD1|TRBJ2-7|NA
TGTGCCAGCAGCTTAGCCTTCGGGACAGGAGGCTACGAGCAGTACTTC
CASSLAFGTGGYEQYF
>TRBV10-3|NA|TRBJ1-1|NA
TGTGCCATCAGGGGGAGTGAGAGGGACACTGAAGCTTTCTTT
CAIRGSERDTEAFF
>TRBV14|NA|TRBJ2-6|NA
TGTGCCAGCAGCCAAGTCTTTGGGGCCAACGTCCTGACTTTC
CASSQVFGANVLTF
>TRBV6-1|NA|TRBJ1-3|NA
TGTGCCAGCAGTGAAGATCCCACCTACTTACCAGGGGTCGGAAACACCATATATTTT
CASSEDPTYLPGVGNTIYF
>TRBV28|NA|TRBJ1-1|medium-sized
TGTGCCAGCAGTCTCTGGGGGGGGAACGTCGCTGAAGCTTTCTTT
CASSLWGGNVAEAFF
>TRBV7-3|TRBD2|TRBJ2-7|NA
TGTGCCAGCAGCTTAGGACTAGCCTACGAGCAGTACTTC
CASSLGLAYEQYF
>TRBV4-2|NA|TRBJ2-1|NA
TGTGCCAGCAGCCAATTTCCGGGGGAGGTCTCCTACAATGAGCAGTTCTTC
CASSQFPGEVSYNEQFF
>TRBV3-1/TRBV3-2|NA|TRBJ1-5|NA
TGTGCCAGCAGCCAAGGCTCAACAGGGACCCTCCAGCCCCAGCATTTT
CASSQGSTGTLQPQHF
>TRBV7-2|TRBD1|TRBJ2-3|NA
TGTGCCAGCAGCGGACAGGGACAGGGGTTTGGCACAGATACGCAGTATTTT
CASSGQGQGFGTDTQYF
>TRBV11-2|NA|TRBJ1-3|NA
TGTGCCAGCAGCACCCGGGTCGGAGGAGGAAACACCATATATTTT
CASSTRVGGGNTIYF